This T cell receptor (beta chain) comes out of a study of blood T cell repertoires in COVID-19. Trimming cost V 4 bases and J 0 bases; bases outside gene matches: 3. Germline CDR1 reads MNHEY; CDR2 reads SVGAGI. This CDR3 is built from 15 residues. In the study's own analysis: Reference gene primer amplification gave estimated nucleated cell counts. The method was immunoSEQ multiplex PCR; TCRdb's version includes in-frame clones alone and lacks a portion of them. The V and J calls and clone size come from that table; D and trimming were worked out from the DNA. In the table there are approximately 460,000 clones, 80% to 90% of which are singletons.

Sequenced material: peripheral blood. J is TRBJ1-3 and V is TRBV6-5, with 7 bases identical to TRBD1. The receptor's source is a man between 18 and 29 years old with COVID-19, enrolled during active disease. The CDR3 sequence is CASSLDRFSGNTIYF. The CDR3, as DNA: TGTGCCAGCAGTTTGGACAGGTTCTCTGGAAACACCATATATTTT.